The 32 T cell receptor beta chains presented below share a single source sample, sequenced in a study of T cell responses to AZD1222 COVID-19 vaccine. Measured with immunoSEQ multiplex PCR; TCRdb has only the in-frame clones, and not every one. The sample has about 81,000 clones, 86% seen once. This material consisted of peripheral blood, taken 28 days after the second AZD1222 dose. These receptors came from an adult who received the AZD1222 COVID-19 vaccine.

J is TRBJ2-5 and V is TRBV14; 10 bases are shared with TRBD2. The CDR3 loop spans 16 amino acids. Trimming took 4 bases from V and 6 from J; bases not matched to a gene: 11. Germline V gene sequence: CDR1 SGHDN, CDR2 FVKESK. Here the CDR3 reads CASSPERGGKLKTQYF. Written as DNA, the CDR3 is TGTGCCAGCAGCCCCGAGCGGGGGGGGAAATTGAAGACCCAGTACTTC.

This clone is a singleton in its sample. The chain links TRBV27 to TRBJ1-1; D remains unclear. The CDR3 is made up of 14 amino acids. CDR1 and CDR2 from the germline V gene are MNHEY and SMNVEV (reference sequence). Trimming removed 8 bases at V and 1 base at J, with 14 bases between. This CDR3 reads CASQPQRGNTEAFF. DNA of the CDR3: TGTGCCAGCCAACCGCAGCGGGGGAACACTGAAGCTTTCTTT.

The chain is built from TRBV5-6 and TRBJ2-5; D is ambiguous. This CDR3 comprises 13 residues. V lost 1 base to trimming and J lost 0 bases, with 4 bases between them. Germline loops: CDR1 SGHDT, CDR2 YYEEEE. The CDR3 reads CASSLQDQETQYF. CDR3 bases: TGTGCCAGCAGCTTGCAAGACCAAGAGACCCAGTACTTC.

The chain joins TRBV4-3 to TRBJ2-1; the match to TRBD2 covers 14 bases. The length of the CDR3 is 16 residues. V lost 2 bases and J lost 8; bases outside the gene matches: 5. The V gene's germline CDR1 is LGHNA and CDR2 YSLEER. CDR3 nucleotide sequence: TGCGCCAGCAGCCAAACCGGGACTAGCGGGAGCCATGAGCAGTTCTTC. Its protein is CASSQTGTSGSHEQFF.

V is TRBV28 and J is TRBJ2-3; 9 bases align to TRBD1. Germline lookup yields CDR1 MDHEN and CDR2 SYDVKM. Trimming cost V 6 bases and J 1 base; bases outside gene matches: 2. The CDR3 loop spans 14 amino acids. The CDR3 bases are TGTGCCAGCAGACGGACAGGGGGCACAGATACGCAGTATTTT. Translated: CASRRTGGTDTQYF.

This chain connects TRBV18 to TRBJ2-3; TRBD2 matches 8 bases. V lost 1 base to trimming and J lost 5 bases; unmatched junction nucleotides: 5. The CDR3 has 15 amino acids. Looked up from germline, CDR1 is KGHSH and CDR2 is LQKENI. Here the CDR3 DNA reads TGTGCCAGCTCACCACGGGTTCTAGCGGGAGATACGCAGTATTTT. Its translation: CASSPRVLAGDTQYF. The full variable domain, completed using reference TRBV18 and TRBJ2-3, is NAGVMQNPRHLVRRRGQEARLRCSPMKGHSHVYWYRQLPEEGLKFMVYLQKENIIDESGMPKERFSAEFPKEGPSILRIQQVVRGDSAAYFCASSPRVLAGDTQYFGPGTRLTVL.

The V gene is TRBV5-4, the J gene TRBJ2-1, with 8 bases that match TRBD2. Germline assignment: CDR1 SGHNT and CDR2 YYREEE (reference sequence). This CDR3 comprises 15 residues. V gave up 3 bases and J gave up 4 bases; unmatched junction bases: 6. CDR3 DNA sequence: TGTGCCAGCAGCTCCACTAGCGGAGCTTACAATGAGCAGTTCTTC. Translated: CASSSTSGAYNEQFF. Supplemented by reference TRBV5-4 and TRBJ2-1, the full variable domain reads ETGVTQSPTHLIKTRGQQVTLRCSSQSGHNTVSWYQQALGQGPQFIFQYYREEENGRGNFPPRFSGLQFPNYSSELNVNALELDDSALYLCASSSTSGAYNEQFFGPGTRLTVL.

The CDR3 reads CASSLRGLATNEQYF. DNA for the CDR3: TGTGCCAGCAGCCTTCGGGGACTAGCGACGAACGAGCAGTACTTC. The genes are TRBV3-1 (or the pseudogene TRBV3-2) and TRBJ2-7; 10 bases agree with TRBD2. The CDR3 loop spans 15 amino acids. Germline CDR1 is LGHDT and CDR2 is YNNKEL (reference sequence). Unmatched junction bases numbered 8, after V lost 4 bases and J lost 5 bases.

The V gene is TRBV11-3, the J gene TRBJ2-3; 8 bases are a match to TRBD2. The CDR3 consists of 14 residues. Germline CDR1 is SGHNT and CDR2 is YENEEA. V dropped 5 bases and J dropped 6; count of bases not matched to a gene: 7. The CDR3, as DNA: TGTGCCAGCAGCGCCAGCGGGAGCTGGGATACGCAGTATTTT. Translation: CASSASGSWDTQYF.

CDR3 DNA: TGTGCCAGCAGTTTGTTTAAGGGGCAGGGGGGGATTTCACCCCTCCACTTT. It is translated as CASSLFKGQGGISPLHF. The rearrangement uses TRBV28 and TRBJ1-6; 7 bases fit TRBD1. CDR3 length equals 17 residues. Germline assignment: CDR1 MDHEN and CDR2 SYDVKM. The V gene end was trimmed by 3 bases and the J gene end by 9 bases; junction bases not matched to a gene: 14.

The chain combines TRBV7-2 with TRBJ2-3; D gene uncertain. The germline V gene has CDR1 SGHTA and CDR2 FQGNSA. V was trimmed by 3 bases and J by 2 bases, leaving 9 bases between them. The CDR3 sequence is 14 residues long. CDR3 residues: CASSFVGHTDTQYF. The CDR3 bases are TGTGCCAGCAGCTTTGTAGGCCACACAGATACGCAGTATTTT. Supplemented by reference TRBV7-2 and TRBJ2-3, the full variable domain reads GAGVSQSPSNKVTEKGKDVELRCDPISGHTALYWYRQSLGQGLEFLIYFQGNSAPDKSGLPSDRFSAERTGGSVSTLTIQRTQQEDSAVYLCASSFVGHTDTQYFGPGTRLTVL.

The chain links TRBV7-2 to TRBJ1-1; tentatively, D is TRBD1 (5 bases). Germline V lookup: CDR1 SGHTA, CDR2 FQGNSA. The length of the CDR3 is 15 residues. Trimming stripped 5 bases from V and 0 bases from J, with 13 bases between. DNA for the CDR3: TGTGCCAGCAGCAACTATGGGGCCCTGAACACTGAAGCTTTCTTT. Protein product: CASSNYGALNTEAFF.

This chain uses TRBV13 with TRBJ2-2; 13 nucleotides align to TRBD2. The CDR3 totals 16 residues. V trimming: 4 bases; J trimming: 4 bases; junction bases outside the gene matches: 3. Germline V lookup: CDR1 PRHDT, CDR2 FYEKMQ (reference sequence). The CDR3: CASSSGLAGVTGELFF. CDR3 nucleotide sequence: TGTGCCAGCAGCTCCGGACTAGCGGGAGTCACCGGGGAGCTGTTTTTT.

CDR3 loop: CASSLVGSRYEQYF. In DNA, the CDR3 is TGTGCCAGCAGCTTGGTGGGCAGTAGATACGAGCAGTACTTC. J is TRBJ2-7 and V is TRBV5-4; D remains ambiguous. V lost 0 bases and J 4 bases, leaving 11 bases between the germline ends. The CDR3 totals 14 residues. Germline assignment: CDR1 SGHNT and CDR2 YYREEE (reference sequence).

The chain uses TRBV6-5 and TRBJ1-1; D gene ambiguous. The CDR3 spans 13 residues. Per the germline V gene, CDR1 is MNHEY and CDR2 is SVGAGI. V lost 8 bases, J lost 1 base, and 11 bases lay in between. The CDR3 DNA sequence: TGTGCCAGCTGGGTGGTTTCGAACACTGAAGCTTTCTTT. It codes for CASWVVSNTEAFF.

The chain joins TRBV25-1 to TRBJ2-1; 16 bases fit TRBD2. The CDR3 contains 17 residues. The V and J ends lost 4 bases and 8 bases, in that order; junction bases with no gene match: 8. Looked up from germline, CDR1 is MGHDK and CDR2 is SYGVNS. The CDR3 spells CASSAGTSGGARDEQFF. The CDR3 nucleotides read TGTGCCAGCAGTGCCGGGACTAGCGGGGGGGCCAGAGATGAGCAGTTCTTC.

This clone was recorded only once. J is TRBJ1-1 and V is TRBV3-1 (or the pseudogene TRBV3-2); D remains ambiguous. CDR1 and CDR2 (germline): LGHDT, YNNKEL (reference sequence). There are 16 residues in the CDR3. Trimming stripped 3 bases from V and 3 bases from J, with 17 bases between. Written as DNA, the CDR3 is TGTGCCAGCAGCCACCGAAGAACCCTCCGGGACACTGAAGCTTTCTTT. As protein: CASSHRRTLRDTEAFF.

The J gene is TRBJ1-1, the V gene TRBV9; a possible D gene is TRBD1 (5 bases). Trimming pared 4 bases from V and 2 bases from J, leaving 21 bases between. Germline V gene lookup returns CDR1 SGDLS and CDR2 YYNGEE. CDR3 length: 17 amino acids. Here the CDR3 DNA reads TGTGCCAGCAGCTTGGGTGGAGGGGCACCACGAAACACTGAAGCTTTCTTT. It encodes CASSLGGGAPRNTEAFF.

This clone was observed a handful of times. This chain's CDR3 is CSVAGGTSGNTIYF. CDR3 sequence (DNA): TGCAGCGTTGCCGGAGGGACCTCTGGAAACACCATATATTTT. V usage is TRBV29-1 and J usage is TRBJ1-3, with D perhaps matching TRBD1 (5 bases). Germline loops: CDR1 SQVTM, CDR2 ANQGSEA. V was clipped by 4 bases and J by 0 bases, with 10 bases between them. The CDR3 has 14 amino acids.

The chain employs TRBV28 and TRBJ2-5, with D unresolved. CDR1 is MDHEN, CDR2 SYDVKM, per germline. V was cut by 3 bases and J by 4 bases, with 15 bases left in between. The CDR3 contains 15 residues. In DNA form, the CDR3 reads TGTGCCAGCAGTTTGAAAGGCGCCGGTCGAGAGACCCAGTACTTC. Its translation: CASSLKGAGRETQYF.

CDR3: CASTPGDPGQTQYF. CDR3 nucleotides: TGCGCCAGCACCCCCGGAGACCCCGGGCAGACCCAGTACTTC. This chain links TRBV5-1 with TRBJ2-5, with D uncertain. V was clipped by 6 bases and J by 6 bases, with 18 bases between them. There are 14 residues in the CDR3. Germline V gives CDR1 SGHRS, CDR2 YFSETQ. Complete variable domain (other parts from reference TRBV5-1 and TRBJ2-5): KAGVTQTPRYLIKTRGQQVTLSCSPISGHRSVSWYQQTPGQGLQFLFEYFSETQRNKGNFPGRFSGRQFSNSRSEMNVSTLELGDSALYLCASTPGDPGQTQYFGPGTRLLVL.

The chain recombines TRBV12-3 or TRBV12-4 with TRBJ2-2; D ambiguous. The ends were cut back, 3 bases at V and 6 bases at J, with 5 bases in the middle. The CDR3 loop spans 12 amino acids. In DNA, the CDR3 is TGTGCCAGCAGTTTTGGGTCCGGGGAGCTGTTTTTT. It translates to CASSFGSGELFF.

The chain recombines TRBV9 with TRBJ1-1, with D possibly TRBD1 on 5 matching bases. V shed 0 bases and J shed 3 bases, with 15 bases lying between them. This CDR3 contains 16 residues. CDR1 and CDR2 (germline): SGDLS, YYNGEE. The CDR3 sequence: CASSVALGEPDTEAFF. CDR3 bases: TGTGCCAGCAGCGTAGCTTTAGGGGAACCGGACACTGAAGCTTTCTTT.

This clone occurred a few times. This rearrangement joins TRBV11-3 to TRBJ2-3, with TRBD2 as a possible D gene (6 bases). Between the trimmed V and J ends, which lost 5 bases and 3 bases, there was a span of 21 bases. Germline CDR1 SGHNT, CDR2 YENEEA. The CDR3 runs 17 residues. CDR3 sequence: CASSVTRPGVGTDTQYF. The CDR3, as DNA: TGTGCCAGCAGCGTAACCCGACCGGGAGTGGGGACAGATACGCAGTATTTT.

The chain joins TRBV28 to TRBJ1-6, with 10 bases fitting TRBD1. The CDR3 consists of 15 residues. V was pared by 5 bases and J by 8 bases, with 6 bases of the junction left unmatched. Germline V lookup: CDR1 MDHEN, CDR2 SYDVKM. In DNA, the CDR3 is TGTGCCAGCAGTGCCACGACAGGGGGCGATTCACCCCTCCACTTT. It yields the protein CASSATTGGDSPLHF.

The rearrangement links TRBV19 to TRBJ2-3; 7 bases are a match to TRBD1. V gave up 1 base and J gave up 2 bases; unmatched junction bases: 6. The CDR3 has 16 amino acids. CDR1 LNHDA and CDR2 SQIVND come from the germline V gene (reference sequence). The CDR3 DNA follows: TGTGCCAGTAGTATAGCGACAGGGTCTACCACAGATACGCAGTATTTT. Translated: CASSIATGSTTDTQYF.

V and J are TRBV5-1 and TRBJ1-6; TRBD1 agrees at 9 bases. The germline V gene has CDR1 SGHRS and CDR2 YFSETQ. This CDR3 has 19 residues. With 4 bases clipped from V and 4 bases from J, the junction kept 15 bases outside the gene matches. The CDR3 coding sequence is TGCGCCAGCAGCCGTATTGCGGGACAGGGTACAAATTATAATTCACCCCTCCACTTT. Translating it yields CASSRIAGQGTNYNSPLHF.

V is TRBV28 and J is TRBJ1-1; a weak D match, TRBD1 (6 bases). The germline V gene encodes CDR1 MDHEN and CDR2 SYDVKM. Trimming stripped 7 bases from V and 4 bases from J, with 7 bases between. This CDR3 is 11 amino acids long. CDR3 sequence reads: CASNRVTEAFF. The CDR3 DNA follows: TGTGCCAGCAACAGGGTCACTGAAGCTTTCTTT.

The chain couples TRBV7-9 to TRBJ2-5, with 7 bases aligning to TRBD2. CDR3 length: 14 residues. J lost 0 bases, V lost 8 bases, and 6 bases had no gene match. CDR1 SEHNR and CDR2 FQNEAQ come from the germline V gene (reference sequence). Here the CDR3 DNA reads TGTGCCAGCTGGGCTAGCGGTAACCAAGAGACCCAGTACTTC. Translation gives CASWASGNQETQYF.

V and J are TRBV28 and TRBJ2-7; tentatively, D is TRBD2 (6 bases). Trimming took 7 bases from V and 6 from J, leaving 19 bases between them. CDR1 and CDR2 from the germline V gene are MDHEN and SYDVKM. The CDR3 consists of 14 residues. Written as DNA, the CDR3 is TGTGCCAGCAAACCCGGGGGACCGACCGCCGAGCAGTACTTC. Protein product: CASKPGGPTAEQYF.

DNA for the CDR3: TGTGCCAGCAGTTTCGACTCTACGGAATTCTATGGCTACACCTTC. Residues: CASSFDSTEFYGYTF. V and J are TRBV28 and TRBJ1-2, with D uncertain. Germline assignment: CDR1 MDHEN and CDR2 SYDVKM. The length of the CDR3 is 15 residues. V shed 3 bases and J shed 4 bases, with 15 bases lying between them.

The V call is TRBV28, the J call TRBJ1-5; TRBD1 agrees at 9 bases. The V gene end was trimmed by 1 base and the J gene end by 3 bases; junction bases not matched to a gene: 10. Germline CDR1 reads MDHEN; CDR2 reads SYDVKM. CDR3 size: 18 residues. DNA for the CDR3: TGTGCCAGCAGTTTATCCCGTGGTGGGACAGGGACCAATCAGCCCCAGCATTTT. This translates into CASSLSRGGTGTNQPQHF.